This T cell receptor (beta chain) was profiled in a study of shared clonotypes between healthy human individuals. On this clone itself: One junction end disagrees with the germline gene, perhaps due to a read error.

Deep-level settings were used for running the assay. Data came from immunoSEQ multiplex PCR; TCRdb stores just in-frame clones and leaves some out. Among 550,000 to 700,000 clones, around three quarters were seen once, and the ten largest hold around 1.8%. Investigators divided CD4+ cells into CD45RA+ naive and CD45RA-negative memory subsets. This CDR3 is built from 16 residues. CDR1 is SEHNR and CDR2 is FQNEAQ in the germline V gene (reference sequence). The sequenced material came from memory CD4+ T cells sorted from blood. Subset noted: CD45RA-negative fraction. The chain links TRBV7-9 to TRBJ1-3; D is perhaps TRBD1 (5 bases). The TCR was taken from a woman aged 25 to 39 in good health. The CDR3 is CASRSGTTVTGNTIYF. In nucleotides, the CDR3 is TGTGCCAGCAGGTCCGGGACCACGGTAACTGGGAACACCATATATTTT.